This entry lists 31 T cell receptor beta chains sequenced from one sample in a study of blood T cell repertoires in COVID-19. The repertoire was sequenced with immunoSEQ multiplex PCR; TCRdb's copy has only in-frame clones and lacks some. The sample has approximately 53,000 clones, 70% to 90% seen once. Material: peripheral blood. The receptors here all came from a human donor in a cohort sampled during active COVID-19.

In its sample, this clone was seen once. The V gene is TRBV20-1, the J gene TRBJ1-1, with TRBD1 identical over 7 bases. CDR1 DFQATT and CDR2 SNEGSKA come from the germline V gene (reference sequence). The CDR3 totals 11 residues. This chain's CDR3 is CSPTGATEAFF. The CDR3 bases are TGCAGCCCAACAGGGGCCACTGAAGCTTTCTTT.

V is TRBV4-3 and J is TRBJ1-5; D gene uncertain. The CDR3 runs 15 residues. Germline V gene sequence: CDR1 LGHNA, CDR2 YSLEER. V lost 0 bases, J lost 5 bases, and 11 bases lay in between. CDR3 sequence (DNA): TGCGCCAGCAGCCAAGACGTCCAACCGGATCAGCCCCAGCATTTT. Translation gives CASSQDVQPDQPQHF.

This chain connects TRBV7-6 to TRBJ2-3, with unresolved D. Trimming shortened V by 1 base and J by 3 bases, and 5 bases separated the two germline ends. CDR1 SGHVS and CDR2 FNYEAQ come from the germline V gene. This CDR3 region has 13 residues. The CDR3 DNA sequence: TGTGCCAGCAGCTTAGAATCGACAGATACGCAGTATTTT. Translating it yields CASSLESTDTQYF.

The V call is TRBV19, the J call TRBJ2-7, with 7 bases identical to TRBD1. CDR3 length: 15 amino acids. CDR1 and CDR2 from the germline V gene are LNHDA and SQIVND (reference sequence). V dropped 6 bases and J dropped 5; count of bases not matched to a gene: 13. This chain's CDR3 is CASRDPGQSFDEQYF. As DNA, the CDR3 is TGTGCCAGTAGGGATCCGGGACAGTCCTTCGACGAGCAGTACTTC. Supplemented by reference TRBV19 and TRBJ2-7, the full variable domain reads DGGITQSPKYLFRKEGQNVTLSCEQNLNHDAMYWYRQDPGQGLRLIYYSQIVNDFQKGDIAEGYSVSREKKESFPLTVTSAQKNPTAFYLCASRDPGQSFDEQYFGPGTRLTVT.

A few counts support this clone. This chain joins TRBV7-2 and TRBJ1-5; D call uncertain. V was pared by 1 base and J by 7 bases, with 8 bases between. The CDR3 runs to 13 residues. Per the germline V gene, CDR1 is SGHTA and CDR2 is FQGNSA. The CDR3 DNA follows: TGTGCCAGCAGCTTAGGTCAGGCCCAGCCCCAGCATTTT. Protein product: CASSLGQAQPQHF.

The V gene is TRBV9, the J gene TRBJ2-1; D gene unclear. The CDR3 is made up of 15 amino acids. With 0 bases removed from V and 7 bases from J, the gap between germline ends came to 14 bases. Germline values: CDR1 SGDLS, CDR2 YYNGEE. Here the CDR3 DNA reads TGTGCCAGCAGCGTAGCGTCGGAGAGAGCGAATGAGCAGTTCTTC. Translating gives CASSVASERANEQFF.

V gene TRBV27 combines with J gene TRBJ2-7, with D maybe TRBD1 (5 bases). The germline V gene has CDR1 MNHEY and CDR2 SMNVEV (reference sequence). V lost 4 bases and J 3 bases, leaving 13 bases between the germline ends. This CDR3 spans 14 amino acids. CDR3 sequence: CASSSPTEGYEQYF. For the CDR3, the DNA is TGTGCCAGCAGTTCCCCGACAGAAGGCTACGAGCAGTACTTC.

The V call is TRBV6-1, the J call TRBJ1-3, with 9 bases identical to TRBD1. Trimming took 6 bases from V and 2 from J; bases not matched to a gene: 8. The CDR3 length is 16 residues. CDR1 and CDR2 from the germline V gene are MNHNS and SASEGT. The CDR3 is CASRETGGATGNTIYF. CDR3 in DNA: TGTGCCAGCAGGGAAACAGGGGGCGCGACTGGAAACACCATATATTTT.

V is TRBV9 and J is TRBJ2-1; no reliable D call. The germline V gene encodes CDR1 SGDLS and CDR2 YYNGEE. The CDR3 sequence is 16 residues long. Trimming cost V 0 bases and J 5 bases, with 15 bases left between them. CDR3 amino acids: CASSVAVRSTDNEQFF. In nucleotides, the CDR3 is TGTGCCAGCAGCGTAGCGGTGCGGAGCACTGACAATGAGCAGTTCTTC.

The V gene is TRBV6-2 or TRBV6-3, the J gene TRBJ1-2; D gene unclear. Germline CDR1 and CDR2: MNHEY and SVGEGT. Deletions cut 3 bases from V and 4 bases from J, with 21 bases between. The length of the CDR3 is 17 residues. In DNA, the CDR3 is TGTGCCAGCAGTTATTTTGGTCGAACCTTGACACCCTATGGCTACACCTTC. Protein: CASSYFGRTLTPYGYTF.

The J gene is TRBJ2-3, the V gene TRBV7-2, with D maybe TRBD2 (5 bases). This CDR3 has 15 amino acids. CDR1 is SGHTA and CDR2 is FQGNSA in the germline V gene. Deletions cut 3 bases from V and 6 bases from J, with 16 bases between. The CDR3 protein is CASSFMSDPGDTQYF. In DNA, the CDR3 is TGTGCCAGCAGCTTTATGAGCGACCCGGGGGATACGCAGTATTTT.

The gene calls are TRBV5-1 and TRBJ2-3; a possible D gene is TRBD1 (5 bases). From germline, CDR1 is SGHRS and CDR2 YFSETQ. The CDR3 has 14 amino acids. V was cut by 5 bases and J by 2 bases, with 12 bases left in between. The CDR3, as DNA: TGCGCCAGCAGGAGGACATTTGCCACAGATACGCAGTATTTT. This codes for CASRRTFATDTQYF.

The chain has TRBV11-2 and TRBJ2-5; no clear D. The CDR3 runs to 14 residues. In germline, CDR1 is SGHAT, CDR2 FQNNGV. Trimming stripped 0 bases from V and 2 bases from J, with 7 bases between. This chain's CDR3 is CASSLDRRQETQYF. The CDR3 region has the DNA TGTGCCAGCAGCTTAGATAGGCGGCAAGAGACCCAGTACTTC.

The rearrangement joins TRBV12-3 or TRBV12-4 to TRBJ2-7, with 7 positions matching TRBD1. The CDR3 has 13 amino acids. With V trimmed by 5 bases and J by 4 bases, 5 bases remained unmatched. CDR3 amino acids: CASSPTGRYEQYF. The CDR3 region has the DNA TGTGCCAGCAGTCCGACAGGGAGATACGAGCAGTACTTC.

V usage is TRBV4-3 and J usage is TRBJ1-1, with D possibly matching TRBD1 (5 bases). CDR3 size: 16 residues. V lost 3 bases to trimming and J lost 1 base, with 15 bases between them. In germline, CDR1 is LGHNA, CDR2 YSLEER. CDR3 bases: TGCGCCAGCAGCCAGGGGGGTTCCCGGGGGAACACTGAAGCTTTCTTT. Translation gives CASSQGGSRGNTEAFF.

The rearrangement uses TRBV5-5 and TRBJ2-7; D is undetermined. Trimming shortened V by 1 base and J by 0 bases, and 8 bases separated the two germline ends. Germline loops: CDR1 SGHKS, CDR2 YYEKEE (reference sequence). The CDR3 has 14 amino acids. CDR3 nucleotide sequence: TGTGCCAGCAGCTTGTACGCGAGCTCCTACGAGCAGTACTTC. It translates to CASSLYASSYEQYF.

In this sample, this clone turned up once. CDR3: CASRSTGGVEKLFF. CDR3 sequence (DNA): TGTGCCAGCAGATCTACAGGGGGGGTTGAAAAACTGTTTTTT. The chain couples TRBV28 to TRBJ1-4, with 8 bases identical to TRBD1. The CDR3 is 14 residues long. Germline loops: CDR1 MDHEN, CDR2 SYDVKM. J gave up 7 bases and V 6 bases, and 7 bases lay outside the gene matches.

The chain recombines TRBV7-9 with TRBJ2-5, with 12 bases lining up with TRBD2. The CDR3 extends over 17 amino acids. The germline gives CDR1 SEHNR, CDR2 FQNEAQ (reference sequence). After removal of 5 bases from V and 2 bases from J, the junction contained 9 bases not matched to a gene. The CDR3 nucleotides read TGTGCCAGCAGCCAACTAACTAGCGGGGGGTGGCAAGAGACCCAGTACTTC. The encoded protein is CASSQLTSGGWQETQYF.

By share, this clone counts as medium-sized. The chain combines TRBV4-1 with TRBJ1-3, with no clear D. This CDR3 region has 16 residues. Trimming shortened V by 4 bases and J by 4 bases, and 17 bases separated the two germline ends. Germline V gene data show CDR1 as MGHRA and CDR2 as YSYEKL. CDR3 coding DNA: TGCGCCAGCAGCCTAAGAGCGGGAGGGAGCGGAAACACCATATATTTT. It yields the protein CASSLRAGGSGNTIYF.

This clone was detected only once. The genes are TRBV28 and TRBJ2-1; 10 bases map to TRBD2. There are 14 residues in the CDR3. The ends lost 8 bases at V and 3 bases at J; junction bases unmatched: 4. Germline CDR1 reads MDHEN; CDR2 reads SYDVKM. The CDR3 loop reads CASSTSGVYNEQFF. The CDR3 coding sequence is TGTGCCAGCTCCACTAGCGGGGTCTACAATGAGCAGTTCTTC.

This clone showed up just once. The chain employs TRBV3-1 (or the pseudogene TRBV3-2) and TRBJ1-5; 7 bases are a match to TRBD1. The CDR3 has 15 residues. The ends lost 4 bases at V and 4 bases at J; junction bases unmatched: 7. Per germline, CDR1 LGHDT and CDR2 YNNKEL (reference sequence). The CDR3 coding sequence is TGTGCCAGCAGCCCCGCAGGGGGAGGAAATCAGCCCCAGCATTTT. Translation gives CASSPAGGGNQPQHF.

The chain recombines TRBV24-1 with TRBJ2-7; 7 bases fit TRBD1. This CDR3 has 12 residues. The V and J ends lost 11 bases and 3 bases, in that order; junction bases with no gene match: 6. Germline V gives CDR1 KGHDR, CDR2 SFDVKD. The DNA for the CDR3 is TGTGCCAAACAGGGGTTTGACTACGAGCAGTACTTC. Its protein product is CAKQGFDYEQYF.

In DNA, the CDR3 is TGCGCCAGCAGCTTGGAGTCTAGCGGGGGATCCTACGAGCAGTACTTC. Protein sequence: CASSLESSGGSYEQYF. The rearrangement uses TRBV5-1 and TRBJ2-7, with 10 bases lining up with TRBD2. V dropped 0 bases and J dropped 1; count of bases not matched to a gene: 4. CDR3 length: 16 residues. Germline CDR1 reads SGHRS; CDR2 reads YFSETQ.

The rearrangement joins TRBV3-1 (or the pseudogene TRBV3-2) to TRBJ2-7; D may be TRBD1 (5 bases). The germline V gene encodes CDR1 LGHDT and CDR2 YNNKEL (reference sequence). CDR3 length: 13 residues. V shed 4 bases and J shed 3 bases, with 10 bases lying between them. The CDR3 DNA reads TGTGCCAGCAGCCTTCCAGGGAACTACGAGCAGTACTTC. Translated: CASSLPGNYEQYF.

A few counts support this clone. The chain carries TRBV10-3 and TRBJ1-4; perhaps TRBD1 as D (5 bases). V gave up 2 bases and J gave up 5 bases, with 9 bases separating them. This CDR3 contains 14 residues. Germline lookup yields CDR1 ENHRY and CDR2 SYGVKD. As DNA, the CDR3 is TGTGCCATCAGTGAGGGGGGGGGAAATGAAAAACTGTTTTTT. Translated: CAISEGGGNEKLFF.

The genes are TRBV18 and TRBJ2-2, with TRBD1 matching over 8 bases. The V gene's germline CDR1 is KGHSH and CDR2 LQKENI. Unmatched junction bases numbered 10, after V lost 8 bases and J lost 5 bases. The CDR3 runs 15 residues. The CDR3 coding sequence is TGTGCCAGCCGAGGAGGACAGGGCACAACCGGGGAGCTGTTTTTT. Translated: CASRGGQGTTGELFF.

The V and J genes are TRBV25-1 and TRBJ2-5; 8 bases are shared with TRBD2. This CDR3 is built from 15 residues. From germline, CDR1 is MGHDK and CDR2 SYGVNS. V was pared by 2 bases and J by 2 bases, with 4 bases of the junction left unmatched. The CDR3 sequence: CASSEPRLAQETQYF. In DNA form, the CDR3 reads TGTGCCAGCAGTGAACCCCGACTAGCGCAAGAGACCCAGTACTTC.

The CDR3 nucleotides are TGCAGCGTTGTTGTACAGGGGGCGGAGGACTATGGCTACACCTTC. Its translation is CSVVVQGAEDYGYTF. J is TRBJ1-2 and V is TRBV29-1; 9 nucleotides line up with TRBD1. This CDR3 has 15 amino acids. The V gene's germline CDR1 is SQVTM and CDR2 ANQGSEA. V was pared by 4 bases and J by 3 bases, with 9 bases of the junction left unmatched.

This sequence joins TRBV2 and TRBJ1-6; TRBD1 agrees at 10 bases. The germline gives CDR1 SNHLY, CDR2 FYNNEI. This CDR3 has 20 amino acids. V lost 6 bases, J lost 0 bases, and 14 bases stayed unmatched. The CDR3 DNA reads TGTGCCAGCAGGCGCCCCGGGACAGGGGTTCAGAGCTCCTATAATTCACCCCTCCACTTT. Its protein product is CASRRPGTGVQSSYNSPLHF.

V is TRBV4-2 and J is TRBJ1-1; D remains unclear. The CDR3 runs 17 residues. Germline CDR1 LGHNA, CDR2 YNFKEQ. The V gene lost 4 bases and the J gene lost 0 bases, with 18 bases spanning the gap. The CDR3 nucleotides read TGTGCCAGCAGCCCTCCCTTTCTAGGGAGTATGAACACTGAAGCTTTCTTT. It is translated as CASSPPFLGSMNTEAFF.

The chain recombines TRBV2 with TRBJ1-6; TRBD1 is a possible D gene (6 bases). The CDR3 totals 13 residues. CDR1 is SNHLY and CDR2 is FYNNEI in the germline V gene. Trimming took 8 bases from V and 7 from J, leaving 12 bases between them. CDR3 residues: CASSAGANSPLHF. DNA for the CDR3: TGTGCCAGCTCGGCAGGGGCAAATTCACCCCTCCACTTT.